These 30 T cell receptor beta chains originate from one sample sequenced in a study of shared clonotypes between healthy human individuals. The assay was immunoSEQ multiplex PCR, and TCRdb's table has in-frame clones only and misses some. The repertoire holds 2 million to 2.5 million clones, with roughly 95% as singletons. The sample comprised naive CD4+ T cells sorted from blood. The sample's subset: CD45RA+ positively selected. Receptor source: a man younger than 30 in good health.

The chain combines TRBV27 with TRBJ1-4; 7 bases map to TRBD1. V lost 4 bases and J lost 7; bases outside the gene matches: 9. CDR1 is MNHEY, CDR2 SMNVEV, per germline (reference sequence). CDR3 length: 15 residues. The chain's CDR3 is CASSSRQGRSEKLFF. The CDR3 DNA is TGTGCCAGCAGTTCAAGACAGGGACGAAGTGAAAAACTGTTTTTT.

This rearrangement joins TRBV7-2 to TRBJ2-1, with 7 bases fitting TRBD2. J gave up 1 base and V 7 bases, and 7 bases lay outside the gene matches. The CDR3 is made up of 15 amino acids. Looked up from germline, CDR1 is SGHTA and CDR2 is FQGNSA. CDR3: CASNSAGVSYNEQFF. The DNA for the CDR3 is TGTGCCAGCAATTCGGCGGGAGTGTCCTACAATGAGCAGTTCTTC. Full variable domain (rest looked up from reference TRBV7-2 and TRBJ2-1): GAGVSQSPSNKVTEKGKDVELRCDPISGHTALYWYRQSLGQGLEFLIYFQGNSAPDKSGLPSDRFSAERTGGSVSTLTIQRTQQEDSAVYLCASNSAGVSYNEQFFGPGTRLTVL.

The chain is built from TRBV29-1 and TRBJ1-2; 10 bases map to TRBD1. Per the germline V gene, CDR1 is SQVTM and CDR2 is ANQGSEA. This CDR3 comprises 13 residues. Unmatched junction bases numbered 4, after V lost 6 bases and J lost 3 bases. The CDR3 here is CSVTGGMDYGYTF. The CDR3 DNA reads as TGCAGCGTGACAGGGGGCATGGACTATGGCTACACCTTC.

The rearrangement joins TRBV18 to TRBJ1-2; no clear D gene. V gave up 1 base and J gave up 3 bases, with 15 bases separating them. CDR1 and CDR2 (germline): KGHSH, LQKENI. This CDR3 spans 16 amino acids. The CDR3 coding sequence is TGTGCCAGCTCACCACTTCCGCAGGAGTGGGACTATGGCTACACCTTC. Translation: CASSPLPQEWDYGYTF.

CDR3 region: CASSLGQGIYEQYF. In DNA form, the CDR3 reads TGTGCCAGCAGTTTAGGACAGGGCATCTACGAGCAGTACTTC. V is TRBV6-6 and J is TRBJ2-7; 8 bases are a match to TRBD1. The CDR3 is made up of 14 amino acids. Germline lookup yields CDR1 MNHNY and CDR2 SVGAGI (reference sequence). V lost 4 bases and J lost 3; bases outside the gene matches: 5.

The genes are TRBV7-2 and TRBJ1-3; a weak D match, TRBD1 (5 bases). This CDR3 is built from 13 residues. The V end was cut by 8 bases, the J end by 4 bases, with 12 bases between. From germline, CDR1 is SGHTA and CDR2 FQGNSA. The CDR3 here is CASGGSPGNTIYF. In DNA, the CDR3 is TGTGCCAGCGGGGGATCTCCCGGAAACACCATATATTTT.

V and J are TRBV5-6 and TRBJ2-1; no firm D call. Trimming removed 0 bases from V and 2 bases from J, with 9 bases in between. The germline CDR1 and CDR2 sequences are SGHDT and YYEEEE. The CDR3 is made up of 15 amino acids. The CDR3 loop reads CASSLEDHTYNEQFF. CDR3 sequence (DNA): TGTGCCAGCAGCTTGGAGGACCATACCTACAATGAGCAGTTCTTC. The full variable domain, with the rest looked up from reference TRBV5-6 and TRBJ2-1, is DAGVTQSPTHLIKTRGQQVTLRCSPKSGHDTVSWYQQALGQGPQFIFQYYEEEERQRGNFPDRFSGHQFPNYSSELNVNALLLGDSALYLCASSLEDHTYNEQFFGPGTRLTVL.

The gene calls are TRBV5-1 and TRBJ1-2, with D perhaps TRBD1 (6 bases). From germline, CDR1 is SGHRS and CDR2 YFSETQ. The CDR3 consists of 13 residues. Trimming removed 4 bases at V and 5 bases at J, with 12 bases between. CDR3 DNA sequence: TGCGCCAGCAGCCGGGACACCGATTATGGCTACACCTTC. Translation gives CASSRDTDYGYTF.

The chain is built from TRBV11-2 and TRBJ2-4; 9 bases line up with TRBD2. The CDR3 totals 17 residues. Germline loops: CDR1 SGHAT, CDR2 FQNNGV. The trim removed 1 base at V and 6 bases at J, leaving 10 bases unmatched. CDR3 loop: CASSLVPAGGPGNIQYF. Here the CDR3 DNA reads TGTGCCAGCAGCTTAGTTCCGGCGGGAGGGCCGGGAAACATTCAGTACTTC.

V and J are TRBV11-3 and TRBJ2-2; weak D call: TRBD1 (5 bases). Trimming cost V 1 base and J 0 bases, with 6 bases left between them. This CDR3 spans 15 amino acids. Germline-derived CDR1 and CDR2 are SGHNT and YENEEA. DNA of the CDR3: TGTGCCAGCAGCTTAGGACAGTCGAACACCGGGGAGCTGTTTTTT. This encodes CASSLGQSNTGELFF.

This chain links TRBV28 with TRBJ2-7; 7 bases map to TRBD1. The CDR3 has 15 residues. In germline, CDR1 is MDHEN, CDR2 SYDVKM. Losses at the gene ends were 4 bases for V and 3 bases for J; bases not matched to a gene: 9. The CDR3 sequence: CASSSPYYRGYEQYF. The CDR3 DNA reads TGTGCCAGCAGTTCCCCGTACTACAGGGGCTACGAGCAGTACTTC.

J is TRBJ2-7 and V is TRBV29-1, with D maybe TRBD1 (6 bases). CDR1 and CDR2 from the germline V gene are SQVTM and ANQGSEA. V lost 2 bases to trimming and J lost 6 bases, with 11 bases between them. The CDR3 loop spans 12 amino acids. The CDR3 nucleotides are TGCAGCGTTGAAAAACAGGGCCCCGAGCAGTACTTC. Residues: CSVEKQGPEQYF.

This clone appeared a single time. The sample holds other DNA sequences that translate to the same CDR3. The chain combines TRBV6-5 with TRBJ2-2, with a possible D match to TRBD2 (5 bases). Germline-derived CDR1 and CDR2 are MNHEY and SVGAGI. The CDR3 has 12 residues. The V end was cut by 5 bases, the J end by 5 bases, with 6 bases between. The CDR3 DNA follows: TGTGCCAGCAGTGGCGGGACCGGGGAGCTGTTTTTT. Its protein product is CASSGGTGELFF.

The J gene is TRBJ2-2, the V gene TRBV2; TRBD2 agrees at 14 bases. This CDR3 has 14 amino acids. Looked up from germline, CDR1 is SNHLY and CDR2 is FYNNEI. Trimming removed 8 bases from V and 5 bases from J; junction bases left unmatched: 1. The CDR3 protein is CASRLAGGTGELFF. Written as DNA, the CDR3 is TGTGCCAGCCGACTAGCGGGAGGGACCGGGGAGCTGTTTTTT.

The chain carries TRBV7-9 and TRBJ1-1; D perhaps matches TRBD1 (6 bases). Trimming stripped 8 bases from V and 0 bases from J, with 13 bases between. The V gene's germline CDR1 is SEHNR and CDR2 FQNEAQ (reference sequence). The CDR3 is 14 residues long. DNA of the CDR3: TGTGCCAGCGGAGAGCAGGGGATGAACACTGAAGCTTTCTTT. Its protein product is CASGEQGMNTEAFF.

J is TRBJ1-2 and V is TRBV9, with TRBD1 matching 7 bases. V lost 0 bases and J lost 5; bases outside the gene matches: 13. Germline-derived CDR1 and CDR2 are SGDLS and YYNGEE. The CDR3 is made up of 17 amino acids. As DNA, the CDR3 is TGTGCCAGCAGCGTAGCTACGGAGGGGGCGCTGGGTTATGGCTACACCTTC. Amino acids: CASSVATEGALGYGYTF.

The genes are TRBV5-3 and TRBJ2-5, with D perhaps TRBD2 (5 bases). TRBV5-3 is designated an ORF whose function remains uncertain. The CDR3 is 13 residues long. The germline V and J ends were trimmed by 4 bases and 4 bases, with 11 bases remaining between them. The chain's CDR3 is CARSLFGRETQYF. CDR3 nucleotide sequence: TGTGCCAGAAGCCTCTTTGGGAGAGAGACCCAGTACTTC.

The rearrangement joins TRBV10-3 to TRBJ2-7; TRBD1 aligns across 9 bases. The CDR3 runs 14 residues. Germline V CDR1 and CDR2: ENHRY, SYGVKD. The J segment lost 6 bases and the V segment lost 3 bases, leaving 6 bases of the junction unmatched. CDR3 sequence reads: CAISDGTGSFEQYF. The CDR3 nucleotides are TGTGCCATCAGTGATGGGACAGGGAGTTTCGAGCAGTACTTC.

Note on this clone: Other DNA variants within this sample encode the same CDR3. The chain recombines TRBV19 with TRBJ1-3; D unclear. The CDR3 totals 14 residues. Trimming stripped 3 bases from V and 0 bases from J, with 6 bases between. The V gene's germline CDR1 is LNHDA and CDR2 SQIVND (reference sequence). The CDR3 DNA follows: TGTGCCAGTAGTATCTCGGACTCTGGAAACACCATATATTTT. It yields the protein CASSISDSGNTIYF.

The chain couples TRBV6-1 to TRBJ1-1, with D unresolved. There are 12 residues in the CDR3. Trimming took 6 bases from V and 4 from J, leaving 9 bases between them. Per the germline V gene, CDR1 is MNHNS and CDR2 is SASEGT. CDR3 region: CASRGPSTEAFF. CDR3 bases: TGTGCCAGCAGAGGTCCGAGCACTGAAGCTTTCTTT.

The rearrangement joins TRBV4-1 to TRBJ2-5; D unclear. The CDR3 covers 15 residues. CDR1 is MGHRA, CDR2 YSYEKL, per germline. V lost 1 base to trimming and J lost 1 base, with 10 bases between them. The CDR3 sequence: CASSQGYLTQETQYF. The CDR3 bases are TGCGCCAGCAGCCAAGGGTATCTGACCCAAGAGACCCAGTACTTC.

The rearrangement links TRBV23-1 to TRBJ2-1, with 12 nucleotides matching TRBD2. TRBV23-1 is filed as an ORF, its function uncertain. J lost 2 bases, V lost 4 bases, and 9 bases had no gene match. The CDR3 extends over 18 amino acids. In DNA form, the CDR3 reads TGCGCCAGCAGTCCAGGCCTAGCGGGGGGGCCTACCTACAATGAGCAGTTCTTC. Its translation is CASSPGLAGGPTYNEQFF.

Points on this clone: The sample has other DNA sequences that encode this CDR3 too. The chain uses TRBV7-9 and TRBJ1-1; D unclear. Trimming shortened V by 3 bases and J by 0 bases, and 5 bases separated the two germline ends. CDR1 and CDR2 (germline): SEHNR, FQNEAQ (reference sequence). There are 13 residues in the CDR3. For the CDR3, the DNA is TGTGCCAGCAGCTTTGGGCTGAACACTGAAGCTTTCTTT. Its protein product is CASSFGLNTEAFF.

The sample holds one count of this clone. The chain has TRBV6-6 and TRBJ2-5, with 9 nucleotides matching TRBD2. Looked up from germline, CDR1 is MNHNY and CDR2 is SVGAGI (reference sequence). V was pared by 0 bases and J by 7 bases, with 3 bases of the junction left unmatched. This CDR3 contains 14 residues. This CDR3 reads CASSYSRGGVTQYF. The CDR3, as DNA: TGTGCCAGCAGTTACTCGCGGGGGGGTGTGACCCAGTACTTC.

The chain couples TRBV13 to TRBJ2-2; 11 bases are a match to TRBD2. The germline gives CDR1 PRHDT, CDR2 FYEKMQ (reference sequence). CDR3 length: 17 residues. With V trimmed by 5 bases and J by 1 base, 6 bases remained unmatched. The CDR3 region is CASSLITSGRNTGELFF. The CDR3 DNA follows: TGTGCCAGCAGCCTTATTACTAGCGGGAGGAACACCGGGGAGCTGTTTTTT.

This clone was counted a single time. The chain is built from TRBV6-6 and TRBJ2-1; the match to TRBD2 covers 14 bases. The V gene end was trimmed by 6 bases and the J gene end by 5 bases; junction bases not matched to a gene: 6. Germline lookup yields CDR1 MNHNY and CDR2 SVGAGI (reference sequence). The CDR3 extends over 16 amino acids. CDR3 in amino acids: CASSPRLAGGNNEQFF. CDR3 sequence (DNA): TGTGCCAGCAGCCCCCGACTAGCGGGAGGGAACAATGAGCAGTTCTTC.

This clone has just one count. For the CDR3, the DNA is TGTGCCAGCAGCACCGGGGGGCTAGCGGCGAACACCGGGGAGCTGTTTTTT. This translates into CASSTGGLAANTGELFF. The chain recombines TRBV7-2 with TRBJ2-2; a possible D gene is TRBD2 (7 bases). This CDR3 spans 17 amino acids. The V and J ends lost 5 bases and 0 bases respectively, with 16 bases between them. CDR1 and CDR2 (germline): SGHTA, FQGNSA.

This clone was seen only a few times. For the CDR3, the DNA is TGCGCCAGCAGCCCGGGACAGGGGATCGGGCAGTACTTC. Its protein product is CASSPGQGIGQYF. The rearrangement joins TRBV5-1 to TRBJ2-7; 10 bases line up with TRBD1. Germline V gene sequence: CDR1 SGHRS, CDR2 YFSETQ. The CDR3 extends over 13 amino acids. The V segment lost 4 bases and the J segment 9 bases; nucleotides outside the gene matches: 7.

This clone was picked up one time. The chain has TRBV10-1 and TRBJ1-6, with D possibly TRBD1 on 5 matching bases. V lost 3 bases and J 8 bases, leaving 11 bases between the germline ends. Germline V gene sequence: CDR1 WNHNN, CDR2 SYGVQD (reference sequence). The CDR3 totals 14 residues. CDR3 protein: CASSDGTEDSPLHF. The CDR3 DNA reads TGCGCCAGCAGTGATGGGACGGAGGATTCACCCCTCCACTTT.

Concerning this clone: The identical CDR3 is also encoded by other nucleotide sequences in the sample. The J gene is TRBJ1-2, the V gene TRBV4-1, with D possibly matching TRBD1 (6 bases). The CDR3 has 13 amino acids. Trimming removed 3 bases from V and 4 bases from J, with 9 bases in between. Looked up from germline, CDR1 is MGHRA and CDR2 is YSYEKL. The CDR3 DNA follows: TGCGCCAGCAGCCAGAGGGGGGGCTATGGCTACACCTTC. This codes for CASSQRGGYGYTF.